The 26 T cell receptor beta chains below were found in one sample sequenced in a study of blood T cell repertoires in COVID-19. Sequencing was performed with immunoSEQ multiplex PCR; in TCRdb, only in-frame clones are kept and a portion is missing. The table records roughly 200,000 clones, about nine tenths of them present only once. Sequencing was done on a sample of PBMCs or T cells enriched from blood (not recorded which). These receptors all stem from a man in his thirties or forties in a cohort exposed to, infected with or recovered from COVID-19 (not recorded which).

This clone came up once. This chain joins TRBV19 and TRBJ1-2; no firm D call. V dropped 10 bases and J dropped 7 bases, with 10 bases sitting between them. The length of the CDR3 is 10 residues. Germline V gives CDR1 LNHDA, CDR2 SQIVND (reference sequence). The CDR3 is CATINGGYTF. Written as DNA, the CDR3 is TGTGCCACCATAAACGGTGGCTACACCTTC.

CDR3 loop: CASSPPGQGAGNTIYF. DNA for the CDR3: TGTGCCAGCTCACCCCCGGGACAGGGGGCTGGAAACACCATATATTTT. The chain uses TRBV18 and TRBJ1-3; 11 nucleotides line up with TRBD1. The CDR3 consists of 16 residues. CDR1 is KGHSH, CDR2 LQKENI, per germline. Losses at the gene ends were 3 bases for V and 2 bases for J; bases not matched to a gene: 3.

V and J are TRBV4-2 and TRBJ1-2, with a tentative D call TRBD1 (5 bases). V shed 1 base and J shed 4 bases, with 7 bases lying between them. The CDR3 length is 13 residues. Germline assignment: CDR1 LGHNA and CDR2 YNFKEQ. The CDR3 loop reads CASSQGGAYGYTF. The CDR3 DNA sequence: TGTGCCAGCAGCCAAGGTGGGGCCTATGGCTACACCTTC.

The CDR3 nucleotides read TGTGCCAGCAGTCCTCAGCGCTCCTACAATGAGCAGTTCTTC. This codes for CASSPQRSYNEQFF. V is TRBV13 and J is TRBJ2-1; D not certain. The germline V gene has CDR1 PRHDT and CDR2 FYEKMQ (reference sequence). Deletions cut 6 bases from V and 0 bases from J, with 9 bases between. This CDR3 spans 14 amino acids.

A remark on this clone: One end of the junction is discordant with germline, which a read error may explain. The chain uses TRBV7-7 and TRBJ2-3, with 7 bases identical to TRBD1. The germline V gene encodes CDR1 SSHAT and CDR2 FNYEAQ (reference sequence). The CDR3 sequence is 15 residues long. Written as DNA, the CDR3 is TGTGCTAGCAGCTTAGTAGGGGGCGCTGGAGATACGCAGTATTTT. Its protein is CASSLVGGAGDTQYF.

The V gene is TRBV3-1 (or the pseudogene TRBV3-2), the J gene TRBJ2-7; D ambiguous. Trimming cost V 3 bases and J 3 bases, with 3 bases left between them. In germline, CDR1 is LGHDT, CDR2 YNNKEL (reference sequence). This CDR3 contains 11 residues. In DNA, the CDR3 is TGTGCCAGCAGCCACAACTACGAGCAGTACTTC. Amino acid sequence: CASSHNYEQYF.

The V gene is TRBV5-1, the J gene TRBJ2-7; D is possibly TRBD2 (7 bases). Germline V CDR1 and CDR2: SGHRS, YFSETQ. The V end lost 6 bases, the J end lost 5 bases, and 24 bases lay between the germline ends. CDR3 length: 16 amino acids. CDR3 in DNA: TGCGCCAGCAACGGGGGCGTGCTAGCGGCGGGTGACGAGCAGTACTTC. The encoded protein is CASNGGVLAAGDEQYF.

This chain joins TRBV19 and TRBJ2-1; 7 bases agree with TRBD2. The V gene end was trimmed by 5 bases and the J gene end by 2 bases; junction bases not matched to a gene: 6. The CDR3 spans 15 residues. The germline V gene has CDR1 LNHDA and CDR2 SQIVND (reference sequence). CDR3 DNA sequence: TGTGCCAGTAGTTCTTCTAGCGGACCCTACAATGAGCAGTTCTTC. This gives the protein CASSSSSGPYNEQFF.

The chain recombines TRBV6-5 with TRBJ1-2, with D perhaps matching TRBD1 (5 bases). The CDR3 totals 13 residues. The V gene lost 6 bases and the J gene lost 5 bases, with 13 bases spanning the gap. The germline V gene encodes CDR1 MNHEY and CDR2 SVGAGI. CDR3 residues: CASSQGIRYGYTF. The DNA for the CDR3 is TGTGCCAGCAGCCAGGGAATACGGTATGGCTACACCTTC.

The chain couples TRBV20-1 to TRBJ2-7, with D possibly matching TRBD1 (6 bases). CDR3 length: 11 residues. With 0 bases removed from V and 9 bases from J, the gap between germline ends came to 9 bases. Germline CDR1 is DFQATT and CDR2 is SNEGSKA (reference sequence). Here the CDR3 reads CSARDRGWQYF. The DNA for the CDR3 is TGCAGTGCTAGAGATAGGGGGTGGCAGTACTTC.

The rearrangement joins TRBV15 to TRBJ1-4, with D hard to call. There are 17 residues in the CDR3. The germline CDR1 and CDR2 sequences are LNHNV and YYDKDF (reference sequence). Trimming removed 4 bases from V and 8 bases from J, with 23 bases in between. CDR3 protein: CATSTGIFGEIGEKLFF. The CDR3 nucleotides read TGTGCCACCAGCACCGGGATATTTGGGGAAATAGGCGAAAAACTGTTTTTT.

The rearrangement links TRBV9 to TRBJ2-2; the match to TRBD1 covers 11 bases. The J segment lost 4 bases and the V segment lost 4 bases, leaving 9 bases of the junction unmatched. Per germline, CDR1 SGDLS and CDR2 YYNGEE. This CDR3 spans 17 amino acids. CDR3 residues: CASSSHGTGGFTGELFF. The CDR3 nucleotides are TGTGCCAGCAGCTCTCATGGGACAGGGGGTTTCACCGGGGAGCTGTTTTTT.

The rearrangement uses TRBV4-3 and TRBJ1-6, with 7 bases that match TRBD1. Unmatched junction bases numbered 14, after V lost 5 bases and J lost 10 bases. The CDR3 consists of 16 residues. In germline, CDR1 is LGHNA, CDR2 YSLEER. As DNA, the CDR3 is TGCGCCAGCAGCTCCCAGCGGGAGACAGGGAGGTCACCCCTCCACTTT. It codes for CASSSQRETGRSPLHF.

J is TRBJ1-2 and V is TRBV11-2; 7 positions match TRBD1. The germline gives CDR1 SGHAT, CDR2 FQNNGV. The CDR3 spans 15 residues. The V and J ends lost 6 bases and 5 bases, in that order; junction bases with no gene match: 12. DNA of the CDR3: TGTGCCAGCAGGCCCCTACAGGGGAACGGGTATGGCTACACCTTC. This encodes CASRPLQGNGYGYTF.

This clone was seen just once. The chain uses TRBV7-9 and TRBJ2-1; 8 bases match TRBD1. This CDR3 comprises 16 residues. Germline V gene data show CDR1 as SEHNR and CDR2 as FQNEAQ (reference sequence). After removal of 4 bases from V and 4 bases from J, the junction contained 9 bases not matched to a gene. The CDR3 is CASSSTGGFFYNEQFF. The CDR3 region has the DNA TGTGCCAGCAGCTCAACAGGGGGGTTCTTTTACAATGAGCAGTTCTTC.

The chain recombines TRBV11-2 with TRBJ2-3; D is undetermined. CDR1 is SGHAT, CDR2 FQNNGV, per germline. Trimming removed 3 bases at V and 2 bases at J, with 9 bases between. This CDR3 spans 14 amino acids. Here the CDR3 DNA reads TGTGCCAGCAGCTTCGAACTCCACACAGATACGCAGTATTTT. It encodes CASSFELHTDTQYF. Complete variable domain (other parts from reference TRBV11-2 and TRBJ2-3): EAGVAQSPRYKIIEKRQSVAFWCNPISGHATLYWYQQILGQGPKLLIQFQNNGVVDDSQLPKDRFSAERLKGVDSTLKIQPAKLEDSAVYLCASSFELHTDTQYFGPGTRLTVL.

V usage is TRBV4-1 and J usage is TRBJ2-1, with D tentatively TRBD1 (6 bases). The CDR3 is 13 amino acids. Trimming removed 7 bases from V and 4 bases from J, with 11 bases in between. Germline values: CDR1 MGHRA, CDR2 YSYEKL. DNA for the CDR3: TGCGCCAGCAAATCCACAGGGTACAATGAGCAGTTCTTC. It translates to CASKSTGYNEQFF.

V and J are TRBV7-3 and TRBJ2-1; TRBD2 agrees at 7 bases. V lost 2 bases to trimming and J lost 7 bases; unmatched junction nucleotides: 8. The CDR3 spans 15 residues. Germline-derived CDR1 and CDR2 are SGHTA and FQGTGA. The CDR3 sequence: CASSLAGVGWNEQFF. The CDR3 DNA reads as TGTGCCAGCAGCTTAGCGGGAGTCGGATGGAATGAGCAGTTCTTC.

This chain joins TRBV7-8 and TRBJ2-1; 11 nucleotides line up with TRBD2. The CDR3 totals 20 residues. V shed 2 bases, J shed 0 bases, and the junction held 12 bases outside the gene matches. Germline lookup yields CDR1 SGHVS and CDR2 FQNEAQ. CDR3 loop: CASSLRGLAGGLSSYNEQFF. The CDR3 region has the DNA TGTGCCAGCAGCTTAAGAGGGCTAGCGGGAGGTCTTAGCTCCTACAATGAGCAGTTCTTC.

This sequence joins TRBV19 and TRBJ2-1; 7 nucleotides align to TRBD2. CDR1 is LNHDA and CDR2 is SQIVND in the germline V gene (reference sequence). V shed 3 bases, J shed 11 bases, and the junction held 7 bases outside the gene matches. The CDR3 totals 13 residues. CDR3 sequence (DNA): TGTGCCAGTAGTATCGGACTAGAAGAGCAGCAGTTCTTC. Protein sequence: CASSIGLEEQQFF. Variable domain in full (rest from reference TRBV19 and TRBJ2-1): DGGITQSPKYLFRKEGQNVTLSCEQNLNHDAMYWYRQDPGQGLRLIYYSQIVNDFQKGDIAEGYSVSREKKESFPLTVTSAQKNPTAFYLCASSIGLEEQQFFGPGTRLTVL.

This chain uses TRBV6-6 with TRBJ2-7; no reliable D call. CDR3 size: 14 residues. CDR1 is MNHNY, CDR2 SVGAGI, per germline (reference sequence). The V gene lost 2 bases and the J gene lost 2 bases, with 10 bases spanning the gap. DNA of the CDR3: TGTGCCAGCAGTTACGGTGTCAGAACCTACGAGCAGTACTTC. Amino acid sequence: CASSYGVRTYEQYF.

This clone was counted a single time. The rearrangement uses TRBV7-2 and TRBJ2-7; TRBD1 is a possible D gene (5 bases). The V end was cut by 4 bases, the J end by 2 bases, with 12 bases between. Per germline, CDR1 SGHTA and CDR2 FQGNSA. This CDR3 is built from 14 residues. CDR3 nucleotides: TGTGCCAGCAGCTCCCGACAGTCCACCTACGAGCAGTACTTC. Its protein is CASSSRQSTYEQYF.

This clone appeared a single time. CDR3 loop: CASSIRGPGTYEQYF. The DNA for the CDR3 is TGTGCCAGTAGTATAAGAGGCCCCGGGACCTACGAGCAGTACTTC. The chain couples TRBV19 to TRBJ2-7; D possibly corresponds to TRBD2 (5 bases). Germline V gene sequence: CDR1 LNHDA, CDR2 SQIVND (reference sequence). The CDR3 runs to 15 residues. V dropped 2 bases and J dropped 2 bases, with 13 bases sitting between them.

This clone has just one count. The chain joins TRBV28 to TRBJ1-1, with unresolved D. This CDR3 has 12 residues. Germline V lookup: CDR1 MDHEN, CDR2 SYDVKM. The germline V and J ends were trimmed by 10 bases and 0 bases, with 9 bases remaining between them. The CDR3: CATREMNTEAFF. The CDR3 nucleotides read TGTGCCACCCGGGAGATGAACACTGAAGCTTTCTTT.

The chain couples TRBV7-2 to TRBJ2-7; 7 nucleotides agree with TRBD2. The CDR3 loop spans 16 amino acids. Germline CDR1 reads SGHTA; CDR2 reads FQGNSA. Trimming removed 3 bases from V and 2 bases from J; junction bases left unmatched: 10. The CDR3 reads CASSLTAGRVAYEQYF. The CDR3 nucleotides are TGTGCCAGCAGCTTGACGGCGGGGAGGGTAGCCTACGAGCAGTACTTC.

This chain connects TRBV2 to TRBJ2-2; 8 positions agree with TRBD2. V was pared by 4 bases and J by 7 bases, with 14 bases of the junction left unmatched. The CDR3 has 17 amino acids. Per the germline V gene, CDR1 is SNHLY and CDR2 is FYNNEI. CDR3 nucleotide sequence: TGTGCCAGCAGTGTCTCTTCCGGGAGGGCCGTCGGCGGGGAGCTGTTTTTT. Encoded protein: CASSVSSGRAVGGELFF.